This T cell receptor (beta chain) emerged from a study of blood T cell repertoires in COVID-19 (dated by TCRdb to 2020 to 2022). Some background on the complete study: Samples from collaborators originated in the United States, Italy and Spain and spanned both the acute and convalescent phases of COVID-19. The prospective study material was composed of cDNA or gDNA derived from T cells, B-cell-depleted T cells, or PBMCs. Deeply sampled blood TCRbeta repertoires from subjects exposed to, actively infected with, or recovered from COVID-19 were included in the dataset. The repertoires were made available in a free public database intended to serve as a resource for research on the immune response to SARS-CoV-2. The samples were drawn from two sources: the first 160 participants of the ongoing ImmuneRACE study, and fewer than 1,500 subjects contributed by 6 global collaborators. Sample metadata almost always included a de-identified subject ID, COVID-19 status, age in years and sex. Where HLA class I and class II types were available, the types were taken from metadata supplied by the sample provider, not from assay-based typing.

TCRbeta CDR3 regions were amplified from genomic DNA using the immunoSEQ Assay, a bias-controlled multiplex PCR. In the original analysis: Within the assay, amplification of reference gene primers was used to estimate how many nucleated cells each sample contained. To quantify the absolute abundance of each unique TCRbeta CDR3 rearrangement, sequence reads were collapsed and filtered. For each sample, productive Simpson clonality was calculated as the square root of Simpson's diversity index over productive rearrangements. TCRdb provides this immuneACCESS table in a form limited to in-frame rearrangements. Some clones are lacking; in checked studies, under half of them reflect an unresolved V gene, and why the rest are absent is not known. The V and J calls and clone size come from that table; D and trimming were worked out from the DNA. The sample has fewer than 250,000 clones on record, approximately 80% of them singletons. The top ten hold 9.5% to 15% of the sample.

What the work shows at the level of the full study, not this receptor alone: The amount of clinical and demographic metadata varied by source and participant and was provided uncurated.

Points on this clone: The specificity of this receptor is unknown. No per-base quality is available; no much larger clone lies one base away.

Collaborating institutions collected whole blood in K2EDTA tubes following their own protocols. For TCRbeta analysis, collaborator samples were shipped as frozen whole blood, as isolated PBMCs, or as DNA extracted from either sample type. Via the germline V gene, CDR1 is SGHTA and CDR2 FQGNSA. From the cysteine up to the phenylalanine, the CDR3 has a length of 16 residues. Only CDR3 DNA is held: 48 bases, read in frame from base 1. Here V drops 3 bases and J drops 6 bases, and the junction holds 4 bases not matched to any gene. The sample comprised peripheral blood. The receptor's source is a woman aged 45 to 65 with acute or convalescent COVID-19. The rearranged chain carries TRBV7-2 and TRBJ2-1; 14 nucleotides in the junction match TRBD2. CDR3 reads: CASSFTGLAGANEQFF. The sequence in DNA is TGTGCCAGCAGCTTTACGGGACTAGCGGGAGCCAATGAGCAGTTCTTC.